The present entry profiles one TCR beta chain with its context. Its recognized antigen is unknown. No qualities accompany the bases; no much larger clone lies one base away. Taken from the germline V gene (reference sequence), the CDR1 and CDR2 loops are SEHNR and FQNEAQ. V is reduced by 5 bases and J by 8 bases, leaving a spacing of 15 bases between them. The CDR3 runs 13 amino acids, cysteine and phenylalanine included. Only the CDR3 DNA stays, 39 bases, in frame from base 1. These data originate in a study of blood T cells in healthy people across ages (dated by TCRdb to between 2014 and 2017). For context, the study as a whole: In model experiments, template switching captured about one uniquely barcoded TCR beta cDNA molecule for every two T cells. To track age-related changes in TCR beta repertoire diversity, the study relied on deep sequencing normalized with unique cDNA molecular identifiers. Donors were grouped into four age groups: young (average about 15 years), middle-aged (under 40), aged (around 56) and long-lived (roughly 80). Two additional independent replicas of 1 million unique cDNA reads from the same blood draw were analyzed for two donors (one aged 18 to 29 and one aged 80 or older).

Summary of the overall study and its limitations: Because the CMV infection status of the donors was unknown, age-related changes in expanded clonotypes may potentially have been confounded. Observed TCR beta diversity per million T cells fell roughly linearly with age, and a significant reduction was already apparent by age roughly 40. Estimates of total diversity based on one million sequenced T cells were regarded as lower bounds and as underestimates. Compared with the aged group, the long-lived group had more naive CD4+ T cells, fewer expanded clones and increased TCR diversity, suggesting age selection. There was a strong correlation between observed TCR beta diversity and the percentage of naive T cells measured by flow cytometry. Since profiling was done on bulk unsorted PBMCs, naive and antigen-experienced compartments could not be conclusively compared.

Library creation used 5' RACE. Sequencing relied on an Illumina HiSeq 2500. The second PCR ran for about 7 to 11 cycles and used a J-beta primer mix along with a sample-barcoded 5' primer. A unique molecular identifier was introduced onto each TCR beta cDNA molecule by a template-switch 5' adaptor carrying 12 random nucleotides. At least 2.5 million CDR3-containing paired-end reads were obtained from each sample. All of the RNA was converted into first-strand cDNA using the Mint cDNA synthesis kit, with a TRBC-specific oligonucleotide serving as the primer. Following uracil-DNA glycosylase treatment, all cDNA underwent a first 18-cycle PCR with the universal primers M1SS and BC2_uni_R. In the paper's pipeline: For normalization, 1 million high-quality reads were randomly selected from each sample, with every read carrying a distinct molecular identifier. Instead of being binned into consensus sequences, reads with shared molecular identifiers were discarded. CDR3 identification, clonotype clustering and error correction used MiTCR with a Q25 quality threshold and the strictest error-elimination algorithm. A nonparametric unseen species model with Euler transformation was used to estimate lower-bound total TCR beta diversity. The public reads were run again by TCRdb, first through fastp at Q25 and then through MiXCR, and only productive beta chains were kept. Under each unique CDR3 protein, matching rows form one entry showing the most common genes and DNA. These V and J calls originate from TCRdb's pipeline instead of the authors' own analysis. Within this sample are roughly 800,000 distinct CDR3 sequences, with around a quarter of them counted one time only. Together, the top ten hold roughly 3.1% of the sample.

The donors were roughly 40 Caucasian individuals from Russia, aged roughly 6 to 100 years, who were systemically healthy. Ten milliliters of peripheral blood were drawn from each donor into EDTA-treated Vacutainer tubes. Ficoll-Paque density-gradient centrifugation was used to isolate PBMCs, with at least 6.5 million per sample. Trizol reagent was used to extract total RNA from PBMCs, with at least 5 micrograms per sample. Naive CD45RAhigh/CD27high T cell percentages were measured by flow cytometry on a PBMC aliquot from every donor. The sample was also reused in another study, on T cells of mothers and their children. The second paper states: The donors were nine systemically healthy Caucasian individuals, made up of three mothers and their six children. cDNA synthesis used all of the extracted RNA, with 1.5 ug of RNA in each 15 ul reaction. In the second PCR, the M1S primer added sample barcodes and 2-4 random nucleotides. Over 9.5 million TCR beta CDR3 reads came from each mother, compared with approximately 3.1 million reads from each child. TCR recombination output is similarly shaped by thymic selection in related and unrelated pairs, with a minor effect exerted by inherited differences. Normalized repertoire overlap in related mother-child pairs was always slightly higher than in unrelated mother-child pairs, but the difference was never significant. Persistent microchimeric T cell clones were not detected, at a sensitivity of roughly 100 clones per million clonotypes. To look for features that set related mother-child pairs apart from unrelated individuals, the researchers ran deep NGS to compare the TCR beta repertoires of mothers and children. On average, the children were approximately 12 +/- 4 years old, while the mothers were approximately 40 +/- 4 years old. After adapter ligation was performed with NEBNext reagents, the libraries were sequenced on an Illumina HiSeq 2000 with 100+100 nt paired-end reads. To prevent cross-contamination, the mother and child libraries were prepared a month apart and were sequenced in separate runs. For each donor, somewhere between 500,000 and 2,000,000 distinct TCR beta clonotypes were identified. Naive TCR beta clonotypes were estimated from low-frequency clonotypes matched to each donor's FACS-determined naive share, without sorting.

The receptor chain draws on TRBV7-9 and TRBJ1-2, with an unclear D gene assignment. The receptor comes from a boy aged 5-17 years in good health. The specimen was blood. The CDR3 corresponds to CASSLLAREGYTF. The bases are TGTGCCAGCAGCCTTCTAGCGAGGGAAGGCTACACCTTC.